One sample yielded the 5 T cell receptor beta chains listed below, sequenced in a study of blood T cell repertoires in COVID-19. Sequencing used immunoSEQ multiplex PCR; TCRdb keeps in-frame clones, though not all of them. The profile shows almost 400,000 clones, approximately 89% of them singletons. Material for sequencing was peripheral blood. These TCRs come from a woman aged 55-69 years with COVID-19, enrolled during active disease.

CDR3 coding DNA: TGCAGCGTTGAAGAACGCGAGGGGGACAGGGAGCAGTACTTC. Its protein is CSVEEREGDREQYF. The V call is TRBV29-1, the J call TRBJ2-7; 8 positions match TRBD1. This CDR3 region has 14 residues. Germline-derived CDR1 and CDR2 are SQVTM and ANQGSEA. J was trimmed by 7 bases and V by 0 bases; bases with no gene match: 8.

The chain couples TRBV24-1 to TRBJ1-5; TRBD1 agrees at 8 bases. The germline V gene has CDR1 KGHDR and CDR2 SFDVKD. The V and J ends lost 2 bases and 1 base, in that order; junction bases with no gene match: 0. The CDR3 has 15 amino acids. In nucleotides, the CDR3 is TGTGCCACCAGTGATTACAGGGGGAGCAATCAGCCCCAGCATTTT. Its protein product is CATSDYRGSNQPQHF.

This chain connects TRBV5-1 to TRBJ1-4, with TRBD1 matching 7 bases. Per germline, CDR1 SGHRS and CDR2 YFSETQ. Trimming removed 4 bases from V and 0 bases from J; junction bases left unmatched: 6. This CDR3 spans 16 amino acids. The CDR3 bases are TGCGCCAGCAGCCGGACAGGAGCTGCAACTAATGAAAAACTGTTTTTT. Protein: CASSRTGAATNEKLFF. Combining the CDR3 with reference TRBV5-1 and TRBJ1-4 gives the whole variable domain KAGVTQTPRYLIKTRGQQVTLSCSPISGHRSVSWYQQTPGQGLQFLFEYFSETQRNKGNFPGRFSGRQFSNSRSEMNVSTLELGDSALYLCASSRTGAATNEKLFFGSGTQLSVL.

This sequence joins TRBV11-2 and TRBJ2-7, with D possibly TRBD2 on 5 matching bases. This CDR3 spans 15 amino acids. The ends were cut back, 0 bases at V and 1 base at J, with 10 bases in the middle. Per germline, CDR1 SGHAT and CDR2 FQNNGV. DNA for the CDR3: TGTGCCAGCAGCTTAGATCGGGGATTATCCTACGAGCAGTACTTC. This sequence encodes CASSLDRGLSYEQYF.

This chain uses TRBV28 with TRBJ2-1; a possible D gene is TRBD2 (5 bases). The CDR3 runs 14 residues. V lost 6 bases to trimming and J lost 0 bases, with 9 bases between them. Germline CDR1 MDHEN, CDR2 SYDVKM. The CDR3 DNA is TGTGCCAGCAGCAAAGGGAGCTCCTACAATGAGCAGTTCTTC. It encodes CASSKGSSYNEQFF.